This record concerns one T cell receptor (beta chain) sequence. Its antigen is currently unknown. The length of the CDR3 is 15 residues. The germline V gene encodes CDR1 SNHLY and CDR2 FYNNEI. V was clipped by 8 bases and J by 1 base, with 17 bases between them. The data were taken from a study of vaccination effects on CD4 cells after COVID-19. This table comes from immunoSEQ multiplex PCR, and its TCRdb copy is limited to in-frame clones, with some not included. The sample holds approximately 22,000 clones, about three quarters seen once. ViraFEST assay sequencing came after antigen-specific CD4+ T cells were expanded with viral peptide pools. Having been cultured for around ten days, the cells underwent CD4+ T cell isolation. Having tested negative for nucleocapsid antibodies, the vaccine recipients showed no prior SARS-CoV-2 infection. The authors exchanged half the medium for IL-2 medium on days 3 and 7.

The rearrangement links TRBV2 to TRBJ1-1; D may be TRBD1 (6 bases). The receptor comes from a human donor who received a COVID-19 vaccine. Source: CD4+ T cells from PBMCs cultured with HCoV-229E spike peptides, taken before COVID-19 vaccination. The CDR3 sequence is CASPPEPTGNTEAFF. The CDR3, as DNA: TGTGCCAGCCCCCCTGAGCCGACAGGGAACACTGAAGCTTTCTTT.